Listed here are 18 T cell receptor beta chains from one sample, sequenced in a study of blood T cells in healthy people across ages. A J-beta primer mix and a sample-barcoded 5' primer were used in a second PCR of about 6 to 12 cycles. TCRdb re-derived calls from the 5' RACE reads in MiXCR, one entry per CDR3 protein. The table has 550,000 to 650,000 distinct CDR3 sequences, about 28% seen once. Sample: blood. These receptors all come from a woman at least 80 years old in good health.

This clonotype was counted between two and nine times. This chain joins TRBV7-2 and TRBJ2-3; no clear D gene. The V gene lost 6 bases and the J gene lost 1 base, with 11 bases spanning the gap. Germline V gives CDR1 SGHTA, CDR2 FQGNSA. The CDR3 runs 14 residues. The CDR3 nucleotides read TGTGCCAGCAGTCACGGGTCGGGCACAGATACGCAGTATTTT. Translation gives CASSHGSGTDTQYF.

This clonotype has ten or more counts. The V call is TRBV24-1, the J call TRBJ2-5; D remains unclear. The CDR3 runs to 12 residues. Trimming removed 2 bases from V and 5 bases from J, with 5 bases in between. The germline V gene has CDR1 KGHDR and CDR2 SFDVKD. The CDR3 DNA follows: TGTGCCACCAGTGATTACGGGGAGACCCAGTACTTC. The encoded protein is CATSDYGETQYF.

The rearrangement links TRBV7-2 to TRBJ1-2; D remains unclear. The CDR3 has 14 residues. Per germline, CDR1 SGHTA and CDR2 FQGNSA. V lost 7 bases and J 2 bases, leaving 14 bases between the germline ends. In nucleotides, the CDR3 is TGTGCCAGCACCTACAAGGGCTTAAACTATGGCTACACCTTC. Amino acid sequence: CASTYKGLNYGYTF.

This clonotype came up many times. This sequence joins TRBV27 and TRBJ2-4; 7 bases map to TRBD1. Trimming at V came to 3 bases and at J to 0 bases, leaving 8 bases not matched to a gene. There are 17 residues in the CDR3. CDR1 is MNHEY and CDR2 is SMNVEV in the germline V gene (reference sequence). The CDR3 nucleotides read TGTGCCAGCAGTTTTAGGACAGGCAACCTAGCCAAAAACATTCAGTACTTC. Translated: CASSFRTGNLAKNIQYF.

In its sample, this clonotype was seen many times. The chain joins TRBV5-6 to TRBJ1-2; the match to TRBD1 covers 11 bases. The V segment lost 3 bases and the J segment 3 bases; nucleotides outside the gene matches: 1. Germline values: CDR1 SGHDT, CDR2 YYEEEE. CDR3 length: 14 amino acids. CDR3 DNA sequence: TGTGCCAGCAGCTCGGGACAGGGGGACTATGGCTACACCTTC. It is translated as CASSSGQGDYGYTF.

Turning to this clonotype: A much larger clone is a single base away; this may be a read error. This chain connects TRBV12-3 or TRBV12-4 to TRBJ2-6, with 10 bases that match TRBD1. This CDR3 spans 17 amino acids. The CDR3 region is CASSPGQGRPGANALTF. The CDR3 nucleotides read TGTGCCAGCAGTCCGGGACAGGGGAGGCCTGGGGCCAACGCCCTGACTTTC.

Concerning this clonotype itself: Possible read error: a much larger clone is one base away. The rearrangement uses TRBV4-1 and TRBJ1-2; D is uncertain. With 2 bases removed from V and 4 bases from J, the gap between germline ends came to 11 bases. Per germline, CDR1 MGHRA and CDR2 YSYEKL. The CDR3 covers 14 residues. CDR3 amino acids: CASSQNDPSYGYTF. The CDR3 DNA follows: TGCGCCAGCAGCCAAAACGACCCTAGCTATGGCTACACCTTC.

V gene TRBV5-1 combines with J gene TRBJ2-6; D uncertain. The V end lost 6 bases, the J end lost 0 bases, and 19 bases lay between the germline ends. This CDR3 is built from 18 residues. CDR1 and CDR2 (germline): SGHRS, YFSETQ. The CDR3 reads CASTTHFGVSSGANVLTF. CDR3 nucleotides: TGCGCCAGCACCACACATTTTGGGGTTTCCTCTGGGGCCAACGTCCTGACTTTC.

The V call is TRBV20-1, the J call TRBJ1-2; the match to TRBD1 covers 7 bases. V dropped 6 bases and J dropped 8; count of bases not matched to a gene: 15. Germline V gives CDR1 DFQATT, CDR2 SNEGSKA (reference sequence). CDR3 size: 14 residues. CDR3 protein: CSADSGDSSHGYTF. The DNA of the CDR3 is TGCAGTGCGGATTCGGGGGACAGCTCTCACGGCTACACCTTC.

The genes are TRBV11-1 and TRBJ2-7; maybe TRBD1 (7 bases). TRBJ2-4 explains the end of the DNA better; the J call may be wrong. From germline, CDR1 is SGHAT and CDR2 FQDESV (reference sequence). The CDR3 runs to 16 residues. The CDR3, as DNA: TGTGCCAGCAGCTTAGCTTCGGGTCAGGGGGGAAACATTCAGTACTTC. Protein sequence: CASSLASGQGGNIQYF.

The chain employs TRBV15 and TRBJ1-5, with D tentatively TRBD1 (5 bases). The CDR3 has 13 amino acids. Between the trimmed V and J ends, which lost 5 bases and 4 bases, there was a span of 9 bases. CDR1 and CDR2 (germline): LNHNV, YYDKDF (reference sequence). The CDR3 reads CATSVTANQPQHF. DNA of the CDR3: TGTGCCACCAGCGTGACAGCTAATCAGCCCCAGCATTTT.

This clonotype was observed many times. This rearrangement joins TRBV20-1 to TRBJ1-5, with TRBD1 as a possible D gene (5 bases). CDR1 and CDR2 (germline): DFQATT, SNEGSKA (reference sequence). Deletions cut 0 bases from V and 3 bases from J, with 9 bases between. The CDR3 is made up of 14 amino acids. The DNA for the CDR3 is TGCAGTGCTAGAGATGGGGGATTCAATCAGCCCCAGCATTTT. Residues: CSARDGGFNQPQHF.

This clonotype was counted many times. The chain carries TRBV12-3 or TRBV12-4 and TRBJ1-2; perhaps TRBD1 as D (5 bases). Trimming took 7 bases from V and 4 from J, leaving 13 bases between them. This CDR3 has 13 residues. The CDR3 bases are TGTGCCAGCACCCCCCAGACAGTCTATGGCTACACCTTC. It yields the protein CASTPQTVYGYTF.

This chain connects TRBV18 to TRBJ1-2; D gene unclear. The CDR3 extends over 13 amino acids. Per the germline V gene, CDR1 is KGHSH and CDR2 is LQKENI. Deletions cut 2 bases from V and 5 bases from J, with 9 bases between. The CDR3 region is CASSPTRDYGYTF. The CDR3 DNA reads as TGTGCCAGCTCACCAACACGGGATTATGGCTACACCTTC.

This clonotype came up many times. The V and J genes are TRBV6-5 and TRBJ2-7; 8 bases are shared with TRBD1. Germline V lookup: CDR1 MNHEY, CDR2 SVGAGI. V was clipped by 2 bases and J by 0 bases; unmatched bases: 6. The CDR3 consists of 16 residues. The CDR3 loop reads CASSYTYRGSSYEQYF. Here the CDR3 DNA reads TGTGCCAGCAGTTACACTTACAGGGGGAGCTCCTACGAGCAGTACTTC.

Of note for this clonotype: Its ends do not fully match the called genes, so a read error is possible. This rearrangement joins TRBV5-5 to TRBJ1-6; D not resolved. This CDR3 is 15 amino acids long. Germline CDR1 SGHKS, CDR2 YYEKEE (reference sequence). The CDR3 sequence: CAGSPGGGPNSPLHF. The CDR3 DNA reads as TGTGCCGGCAGCCCAGGCGGAGGTCCCAATTCACCCCTCCACTTT.

This clonotype was counted many times. The gene calls are TRBV28 and TRBJ1-4; D is ambiguous. Germline CDR1 reads MDHEN; CDR2 reads SYDVKM. The CDR3 runs to 14 residues. Trimming cost V 4 bases and J 4 bases, with 10 bases left between them. CDR3 sequence (DNA): TGTGCCAGCAGTTCGAGAGGGTTTAATGAAAAACTGTTTTTT. Residues: CASSSRGFNEKLFF.

About this clonotype itself: This may be a read error: a much more frequent sequence differs by one nucleotide. The V gene is TRBV5-6, the J gene TRBJ2-5; the match to TRBD2 covers 9 bases. Trimming cost V 5 bases and J 2 bases; bases outside gene matches: 10. The CDR3 loop spans 16 amino acids. Looked up from germline, CDR1 is SGHDT and CDR2 is YYEEEE. Here the CDR3 reads CASSSPSGGHQETQYF. The DNA of the CDR3 is TGTGCCAGCAGTTCGCCGAGCGGGGGGCATCAAGAGACCCAGTACTTC.